Following are 4 T cell receptor beta chains from one sample sequenced in a study of chemoradiotherapy in HPV16-positive cancers. Sequenced by immunoSEQ multiplex PCR; TCRdb stores in-frame clones only, minus some. The repertoire holds about 5,400 clones, around 89% seen once, with under 2.5% in the top ten. The sequencing here drew on blood, taken from a patient who underwent chemoradiotherapy. The receptors originated from a human donor with HPV-associated anogenital cancer.

The chain joins TRBV9 to TRBJ2-5; 7 nucleotides align to TRBD2. Per the germline V gene, CDR1 is SGDLS and CDR2 is YYNGEE. This CDR3 region has 15 residues. J gave up 5 bases and V 0 bases, and 7 bases lay outside the gene matches. The CDR3 spells CASSVVGGSGETQYF. The CDR3 region has the DNA TGTGCCAGCAGCGTAGTTGGCGGGAGTGGGGAGACCCAGTACTTC.

The genes are TRBV10-3 and TRBJ1-1; D may be TRBD1 (5 bases). The length of the CDR3 is 14 residues. Germline CDR1 reads ENHRY; CDR2 reads SYGVKD. The V and J ends lost 2 bases and 5 bases respectively, with 12 bases between them. The DNA for the CDR3 is TGTGCCATCAGTGAGCTGGGGGGTCGGACTGAAGCTTTCTTT. It encodes CAISELGGRTEAFF.

DNA for the CDR3: TGTGCCAGCAGCTTAGGTGACAGGAACACTGAAGCTTTCTTT. Translated: CASSLGDRNTEAFF. The chain combines TRBV7-6 with TRBJ1-1; TRBD1 is a possible D gene (5 bases). The CDR3 totals 14 residues. CDR1 and CDR2 (germline): SGHVS, FNYEAQ. V dropped 1 base and J dropped 1 base, with 7 bases sitting between them.

V is TRBV5-1 and J is TRBJ2-3; weak D call: TRBD2 (6 bases). Trimming removed 0 bases from V and 0 bases from J, with 11 bases in between. Germline V CDR1 and CDR2: SGHRS, YFSETQ. This CDR3 spans 16 amino acids. The CDR3 DNA sequence: TGCGCCAGCAGCTTGGTGGGGGGACCCAGCACAGATACGCAGTATTTT. It is translated as CASSLVGGPSTDTQYF. The variable domain in full, completed from reference TRBV5-1 and TRBJ2-3, reads KAGVTQTPRYLIKTRGQQVTLSCSPISGHRSVSWYQQTPGQGLQFLFEYFSETQRNKGNFPGRFSGRQFSNSRSEMNVSTLELGDSALYLCASSLVGGPSTDTQYFGPGTRLTVL.